One sample yielded the 32 T cell receptor beta chains listed below, sequenced in a study of control samples from healthy donors and cancer patients. The repertoire was sequenced with immunoSEQ multiplex PCR; TCRdb's copy has only in-frame clones and lacks some. The sample totals some 180,000 clones. The source material was blood. These receptors were collected from a woman under 40 in good health.

The CDR3 protein is CASSLARTGQETQYF. CDR3 in DNA: TGTGCCAGCAGCTTAGCACGGACAGGCCAAGAGACCCAGTACTTC. This chain uses TRBV7-2 with TRBJ2-5; 7 nucleotides line up with TRBD1. This CDR3 contains 15 residues. The V gene's germline CDR1 is SGHTA and CDR2 FQGNSA. The J segment lost 1 base and the V segment lost 0 bases, leaving 2 bases of the junction unmatched.

The gene calls are TRBV7-9 and TRBJ2-2; 10 nucleotides match TRBD2. This CDR3 has 16 amino acids. Germline V CDR1 and CDR2: SEHNR, FQNEAQ (reference sequence). V lost 3 bases, J lost 1 base, and 2 bases stayed unmatched. The chain's CDR3 is CASSLSGGVNTGELFF. The CDR3, as DNA: TGTGCCAGCAGCTTGAGCGGGGGGGTGAACACCGGGGAGCTGTTTTTT.

The chain is built from TRBV4-3 and TRBJ1-6; 8 bases match TRBD1. V shed 0 bases, J shed 9 bases, and the junction held 22 bases outside the gene matches. The CDR3 has 21 residues. Germline V gene data show CDR1 as LGHNA and CDR2 as YSLEER. The CDR3 sequence: CASSQDPVSMGTGQVFSPLHF. CDR3 DNA: TGCGCCAGCAGCCAAGATCCGGTTTCAATGGGGACAGGTCAGGTTTTTTCACCCCTCCACTTT.

The chain has TRBV28 and TRBJ2-4; 8 nucleotides align to TRBD2. Germline loops: CDR1 MDHEN, CDR2 SYDVKM. The V gene end was trimmed by 2 bases and the J gene end by 1 base; junction bases not matched to a gene: 4. This CDR3 is 16 amino acids long. In DNA form, the CDR3 reads TGTGCCAGCAGTTTAGGACGGGAGGGGGCCAAAAACATTCAGTACTTC. It is translated as CASSLGREGAKNIQYF.

The chain combines TRBV7-3 with TRBJ2-7, with D hard to call. V gave up 2 bases and J gave up 2 bases, with 7 bases separating them. CDR3 length: 13 amino acids. The germline V gene encodes CDR1 SGHTA and CDR2 FQGTGA. CDR3 residues: CASSLWPAYEQYF. The CDR3 region has the DNA TGTGCCAGCAGCTTATGGCCAGCCTACGAGCAGTACTTC.

The rearrangement uses TRBV14 and TRBJ1-1; 9 nucleotides align to TRBD1. This CDR3 contains 13 residues. Germline V CDR1 and CDR2: SGHDN, FVKESK. V lost 5 bases, J lost 12 bases, and 10 bases stayed unmatched. Here the CDR3 DNA reads TGTGCCAGCAGCGGCCCGGGACAGGGTAAATCTTTCTTT. It encodes CASSGPGQGKSFF. The complete variable domain, with remaining parts taken from reference TRBV14 and TRBJ1-1, reads EAGVTQFPSHSVIEKGQTVTLRCDPISGHDNLYWYRRVMGKEIKFLLHFVKESKQDESGMPNNRFLAERTGGTYSTLKVQPAELEDSGVYFCASSGPGQGKSFFGQGTRLTVV.

The CDR3 DNA follows: TGTGCCAGCAGCCCCGGACAGTATAATGAAAAACTGTTTTTT. It yields the protein CASSPGQYNEKLFF. The chain combines TRBV6-5 with TRBJ1-4; maybe TRBD1 (6 bases). Germline V gene sequence: CDR1 MNHEY, CDR2 SVGAGI. This CDR3 is built from 14 residues. V was clipped by 6 bases and J by 4 bases, with 12 bases between them.

The V call is TRBV5-1, the J call TRBJ1-2, with 9 positions matching TRBD1. The CDR3 extends over 15 amino acids. Trimming cost V 4 bases and J 7 bases; bases outside gene matches: 11. Germline V gene lookup returns CDR1 SGHRS and CDR2 YFSETQ. The CDR3 nucleotides read TGCGCCAGCAGCAATCGACCGGGACAGGGATTTGGCTACACCTTC. Translation: CASSNRPGQGFGYTF.

The chain employs TRBV6-2 or TRBV6-3 and TRBJ1-6, with 8 positions matching TRBD1. The ends lost 2 bases at V and 11 bases at J; junction bases unmatched: 2. Per the germline V gene, CDR1 is MNHEY and CDR2 is SVGEGT. The CDR3 is 13 amino acids. The CDR3 DNA follows: TGTGCCAGCAGTTACGCAGGGGGCCCACCCCTCCACTTT. It encodes CASSYAGGPPLHF.

This chain joins TRBV28 and TRBJ1-4; D remains unclear. This CDR3 is 14 amino acids long. Trimming removed 1 base at V and 3 bases at J, with 6 bases between. CDR1 and CDR2 (germline): MDHEN, SYDVKM. Here the CDR3 reads CASSLYSPNEKLFF. In DNA, the CDR3 is TGTGCCAGCAGTTTATACAGTCCTAATGAAAAACTGTTTTTT.

For the CDR3, the DNA is TGTGCCAGCAGTTACTTGGGTGAAAAACTGTTTTTT. It yields the protein CASSYLGEKLFF. The rearrangement links TRBV6-5 to TRBJ1-4; D gene unclear. Between the trimmed V and J ends, which lost 1 base and 7 bases, there was a span of 4 bases. CDR3 size: 12 residues. The germline CDR1 and CDR2 sequences are MNHEY and SVGAGI.

The chain is built from TRBV5-1 and TRBJ2-2, with D possibly TRBD2 on 5 matching bases. CDR3 size: 15 residues. CDR1 is SGHRS and CDR2 is YFSETQ in the germline V gene. Trimming cost V 0 bases and J 6 bases, with 12 bases left between them. CDR3 protein: CASSLAGDIPGELFF. Here the CDR3 DNA reads TGCGCCAGCAGCTTGGCCGGGGATATCCCCGGGGAGCTGTTTTTT.

The chain recombines TRBV4-3 with TRBJ1-4; D is uncertain. Germline CDR1 LGHNA, CDR2 YSLEER. The CDR3 runs to 14 residues. V was pared by 4 bases and J by 4 bases, with 10 bases between. In DNA, the CDR3 is TGCGCCAGCAGCCTAAAGGGATTTAATGAAAAACTGTTTTTT. Its translation: CASSLKGFNEKLFF.

The chain links TRBV7-9 to TRBJ2-2; D is uncertain. Deletions cut 11 bases from V and 2 bases from J, with 21 bases between. The germline gives CDR1 SEHNR, CDR2 FQNEAQ (reference sequence). The CDR3 sequence is 16 residues long. The CDR3 nucleotides read TGTGCCTGCCCTAGGAAGGGCCCGAGCAACACCGGGGAGCTGTTTTTT. Its protein is CACPRKGPSNTGELFF.

DNA for the CDR3: TGCGCCAGCAGCTTGGCCCAGGACAGCACCGGGGAGCTGTTTTTT. As protein: CASSLAQDSTGELFF. The V gene is TRBV5-1, the J gene TRBJ2-2, with D perhaps TRBD1 (6 bases). There are 15 residues in the CDR3. The V gene's germline CDR1 is SGHRS and CDR2 YFSETQ. V gave up 0 bases and J gave up 4 bases, with 10 bases separating them.

This sequence joins TRBV18 and TRBJ2-1, with 15 bases fitting TRBD2. This CDR3 contains 17 residues. Looked up from germline, CDR1 is KGHSH and CDR2 is LQKENI. The V and J ends lost 6 bases and 1 base, in that order; junction bases with no gene match: 4. The DNA for the CDR3 is TGTGCCAGCTCGCGGACTAGCGGGGGGGGTTCCTACAATGAGCAGTTCTTC. Translation gives CASSRTSGGGSYNEQFF.

The chain recombines TRBV6-2 or TRBV6-3 with TRBJ1-1; 8 bases align to TRBD1. V shed 2 bases, J shed 1 base, and the junction held 15 bases outside the gene matches. Per germline, CDR1 MNHEY and CDR2 SVGEGT. The CDR3 has 19 amino acids. CDR3: CASSYHTRGPRWKNTEAFF. CDR3 bases: TGTGCCAGCAGTTACCATACCAGGGGGCCTCGGTGGAAGAACACTGAAGCTTTCTTT.

The chain is built from TRBV6-2 or TRBV6-3 and TRBJ2-2; D possibly corresponds to TRBD1 (5 bases). Trimming cost V 5 bases and J 8 bases, with 15 bases left between them. CDR3 length: 14 amino acids. Germline CDR1 MNHEY, CDR2 SVGEGT. For the CDR3, the DNA is TGTGCCAGCAGTAAGACGTACAGGATAGGGGAGCTGTTTTTT. Amino acid sequence: CASSKTYRIGELFF.

The chain couples TRBV29-1 to TRBJ1-2; 10 nucleotides match TRBD1. Trimming took 6 bases from V and 4 from J; bases not matched to a gene: 5. Germline assignment: CDR1 SQVTM and CDR2 ANQGSEA. This CDR3 is 13 amino acids long. The chain's CDR3 is CSVEGQGPYGYTF. In DNA, the CDR3 is TGCAGCGTCGAGGGACAGGGGCCCTATGGCTACACCTTC. The full variable domain, rest sourced from reference TRBV29-1 and TRBJ1-2, is SAVISQKPSRDICQRGTSLTIQCQVDSQVTMMFWYRQQPGQSLTLIATANQGSEATYESGFVIDKFPISRPNLTFSTLTVSNMSPEDSSIYLCSVEGQGPYGYTFGSGTRLTVV.

The chain recombines TRBV11-3 with TRBJ2-7, with 9 positions matching TRBD1. V dropped 5 bases and J dropped 5; count of bases not matched to a gene: 7. Germline assignment: CDR1 SGHNT and CDR2 YENEEA. The length of the CDR3 is 14 residues. The CDR3 nucleotides read TGTGCCAGCAGCCCCCGGGACAGGGTCAACGAGCAGTACTTC. This codes for CASSPRDRVNEQYF.

The chain carries TRBV18 and TRBJ2-1; 7 bases match TRBD1. V lost 4 bases to trimming and J lost 10 bases; unmatched junction nucleotides: 4. This CDR3 region has 12 residues. Per the germline V gene, CDR1 is KGHSH and CDR2 is LQKENI. The CDR3 bases are TGTGCCAGCTCACTAGTGGACAGGGAGCAGTTCTTC. Translation: CASSLVDREQFF.

The V call is TRBV28, the J call TRBJ2-1, with 7 positions matching TRBD1. The V and J ends lost 8 bases and 5 bases, in that order; junction bases with no gene match: 18. Germline CDR1 reads MDHEN; CDR2 reads SYDVKM. The CDR3 covers 17 residues. As DNA, the CDR3 is TGTGCCAGCGGTCCCCTCTTGCAGGGGGTGGTCGACAATGAGCAGTTCTTC. Amino acids: CASGPLLQGVVDNEQFF.

This sequence joins TRBV15 and TRBJ2-7; D may be TRBD1 or TRBD2 (5 bases each). V dropped 3 bases and J dropped 5 bases, with 14 bases sitting between them. Per the germline V gene, CDR1 is LNHNV and CDR2 is YYDKDF (reference sequence). The CDR3 is 14 residues long. CDR3 protein: CATSRRGYQHEQYF. The DNA of the CDR3 is TGTGCCACCAGCAGGAGGGGTTATCAACACGAGCAGTACTTC.

This chain joins TRBV5-1 and TRBJ1-2; perhaps TRBD1 as D (5 bases). CDR1 is SGHRS and CDR2 is YFSETQ in the germline V gene. This CDR3 has 16 residues. Trimming stripped 2 bases from V and 10 bases from J, with 24 bases between. CDR3: CASSFLVEGPTSDYTF. CDR3 in DNA: TGCGCCAGCAGCTTCTTAGTCGAGGGACCCACCTCTGACTACACCTTC.

The chain combines TRBV7-3 with TRBJ2-5, with 11 bases identical to TRBD1. Germline CDR1 SGHTA, CDR2 FQGTGA. Losses at the gene ends were 5 bases for V and 9 bases for J; bases not matched to a gene: 5. The length of the CDR3 is 13 residues. Here the CDR3 reads CASSRGQGESQYF. DNA of the CDR3: TGTGCCAGCAGCCGGGGACAGGGGGAGTCCCAGTACTTC. The whole variable domain, filled in from reference TRBV7-3 and TRBJ2-5, reads GAGVSQTPSNKVTEKGKYVELRCDPISGHTALYWYRQSLGQGPEFLIYFQGTGAADDSGLPNDRFFAVRPEGSVSTLKIQRTERGDSAVYLCASSRGQGESQYFGPGTRLLVL.

This CDR3 is CASSLGTAIDELNSYNSPLHF. DNA for the CDR3: TGCGCCAGCAGCTTAGGGACAGCAATCGACGAGCTGAACTCCTATAATTCACCCCTCCACTTT. J is TRBJ1-6 and V is TRBV4-1, with 7 bases lining up with TRBD1. The CDR3 sequence is 21 residues long. With V trimmed by 5 bases and J by 0 bases, 19 bases remained unmatched. Germline values: CDR1 MGHRA, CDR2 YSYEKL.

The chain is built from TRBV10-1 and TRBJ1-2; D gene uncertain. CDR3 length: 18 amino acids. Trimming cost V 8 bases and J 4 bases, with 29 bases left between them. CDR1 WNHNN and CDR2 SYGVQD come from the germline V gene (reference sequence). The CDR3 loop is CASETSPGFTTGIYGYTF. The CDR3 coding sequence is TGCGCCAGCGAAACGTCGCCCGGGTTTACTACGGGCATCTATGGCTACACCTTC.

DNA of the CDR3: TGTGCCAGCAGCTTAGGTGCTGGGGGCGCGTCCTACAATGAGCAGTTCTTC. Translation gives CASSLGAGGASYNEQFF. The chain couples TRBV13 to TRBJ2-1, with a possible D match to TRBD1 (6 bases). V was clipped by 0 bases and J by 1 base, with 13 bases between them. The CDR3 covers 17 residues. Per germline, CDR1 PRHDT and CDR2 FYEKMQ (reference sequence).

The chain recombines TRBV15 with TRBJ2-3, with a possible D match to TRBD2 (8 bases). Germline CDR1 reads LNHNV; CDR2 reads YYDKDF (reference sequence). The CDR3 has 19 residues. The germline V and J ends were trimmed by 3 bases and 1 base, with 23 bases remaining between them. The CDR3 nucleotides are TGTGCCACCAGCAGCCCCGGGAGGGGGCGCGGTACGGGCACAGATACGCAGTATTTT. Translating gives CATSSPGRGRGTGTDTQYF.

The chain recombines TRBV11-2 with TRBJ1-3; D is perhaps TRBD1 (5 bases). Germline V CDR1 and CDR2: SGHAT, FQNNGV. V lost 4 bases, J lost 4 bases, and 14 bases lay in between. The CDR3 extends over 15 amino acids. CDR3 in DNA: TGTGCCAGCAGCTCGGGACCCCTCGCGGGAAACACCATATATTTT. Amino acid sequence: CASSSGPLAGNTIYF.

V is TRBV14 and J is TRBJ2-1; D unresolved. The V end was cut by 3 bases, the J end by 2 bases, with 5 bases between. This CDR3 has 13 residues. Germline-derived CDR1 and CDR2 are SGHDN and FVKESK. In DNA form, the CDR3 reads TGTGCCAGCAGCCAGCTTCCCTACAATGAGCAGTTCTTC. This encodes CASSQLPYNEQFF.

V usage is TRBV5-1 and J usage is TRBJ2-2; no clear D gene. The CDR3 contains 16 residues. The germline V gene has CDR1 SGHRS and CDR2 YFSETQ. Trimming left V 0 bases short and J 0 bases short, with 9 bases between. CDR3 nucleotides: TGCGCCAGCAGCTTGGTAAAGGGATCGAACACCGGGGAGCTGTTTTTT. Translating gives CASSLVKGSNTGELFF.